Below are 15 T cell receptor beta chains sequenced from a single sample in a study of T cells after yellow fever vaccination. One entry per CDR3 protein results from TCRdb running MiXCR on the 5' RACE reads. The sample holds approximately 120,000 distinct CDR3 sequences, roughly 8.2% seen once. The sample in question was CD8+ T cells sorted from PBMCs, obtained on the day of the yellow fever booster vaccination. The receptors derive from a man aged 18 to 30 who received the YFV17D yellow fever vaccine.

DNA of the CDR3: TGCAGCGGGCTCCCCGTTACAGGGAACGGGGGCTACACCTTC. It yields the protein CSGLPVTGNGGYTF. V and J are TRBV29-1 and TRBJ1-2; a weak D match, TRBD1 (6 bases). The germline V and J ends were trimmed by 7 bases and 8 bases, with 23 bases remaining between them. The CDR3 consists of 14 residues. Per germline, CDR1 SQVTM and CDR2 ANQGSEA.

CDR3 coding DNA: TGTGCCAGCAGTGAGCGCGGGGGCGTAATTACAGATACGCAGTATTTT. Protein sequence: CASSERGGVITDTQYF. The gene calls are TRBV2 and TRBJ2-3, with D maybe TRBD2 (7 bases). Per the germline V gene, CDR1 is SNHLY and CDR2 is FYNNEI. This CDR3 has 16 amino acids. V lost 3 bases and J lost 3, with 16 bases in between. The full variable domain, completed using reference TRBV2 and TRBJ2-3, is EPEVTQTPSHQVTQMGQEVILRCVPISNHLYFYWYRQILGQKVEFLVSFYNNEISEKSEIFDDQFSVERPDGSNFTLKIRSTKLEDSAMYFCASSERGGVITDTQYFGPGTRLTVL.

This clonotype has only a few counts. The chain uses TRBV4-1 and TRBJ1-5; D is unresolved. Trimming took 3 bases from V and 0 from J, leaving 9 bases between them. The V gene's germline CDR1 is MGHRA and CDR2 YSYEKL. The CDR3 totals 15 residues. CDR3 DNA sequence: TGCGCCAGCAGCCAGGCCCCGAATAGCAATCAGCCCCAGCATTTT. Amino acids: CASSQAPNSNQPQHF.

This clonotype was recorded at least ten times. The genes are TRBV27 and TRBJ1-4; the D is unclear. This CDR3 is 15 amino acids long. V shed 2 bases and J shed 0 bases, with 7 bases lying between them. Germline V lookup: CDR1 MNHEY, CDR2 SMNVEV (reference sequence). The CDR3 region is CASSLGEATNEKLFF. CDR3 sequence (DNA): TGTGCCAGCAGTTTAGGAGAAGCAACTAATGAAAAACTGTTTTTT.

This clonotype was counted at least ten times. The chain joins TRBV4-1 to TRBJ1-2; D is unresolved. Trimming shortened V by 0 bases and J by 5 bases, and 13 bases separated the two germline ends. This CDR3 is 15 amino acids long. Looked up from germline, CDR1 is MGHRA and CDR2 is YSYEKL. CDR3: CASSQEVQPTYGYTF. DNA for the CDR3: TGCGCCAGCAGCCAAGAGGTACAGCCCACATATGGCTACACCTTC.

This clonotype was recorded a few times. This chain uses TRBV7-9 with TRBJ2-3; a possible D gene is TRBD2 (6 bases). This CDR3 is built from 19 residues. Germline CDR1 reads SEHNR; CDR2 reads FQNEAQ (reference sequence). Trimming cost V 6 bases and J 6 bases, with 31 bases left between them. CDR3 residues: CASSLPFRGGRSFGDTQYF. Written as DNA, the CDR3 is TGTGCCAGCAGTCTTCCCTTCCGGGGAGGAAGGTCTTTTGGGGATACGCAGTATTTT.

The rearrangement joins TRBV18 to TRBJ2-1; 9 nucleotides match TRBD1. The CDR3 loop spans 16 amino acids. From germline, CDR1 is KGHSH and CDR2 LQKENI. Trimming at V came to 4 bases and at J to 6 bases, leaving 10 bases not matched to a gene. The CDR3 region has the DNA TGTGCCAGCTCACTCGAGGGACAGGGACTCTCCAATGAGCAGTTCTTC. Protein product: CASSLEGQGLSNEQFF. Drawing the rest from reference TRBV18 and TRBJ2-1, the complete variable domain is NAGVMQNPRHLVRRRGQEARLRCSPMKGHSHVYWYRQLPEEGLKFMVYLQKENIIDESGMPKERFSAEFPKEGPSILRIQQVVRGDSAAYFCASSLEGQGLSNEQFFGPGTRLTVL.

The chain uses TRBV4-2 and TRBJ2-2; D unresolved. The germline CDR1 and CDR2 sequences are LGHNA and YNFKEQ. V lost 1 base to trimming and J lost 0 bases, with 9 bases between them. CDR3 length: 16 residues. The CDR3 DNA sequence: TGTGCCAGCAGCCAAGGCGTGGCCTCGAACACCGGGGAGCTGTTTTTT. Its translation: CASSQGVASNTGELFF.

The V and J genes are TRBV12-3 or TRBV12-4 and TRBJ2-3, with D unresolved. The V and J ends lost 2 bases and 3 bases respectively, with 9 bases between them. CDR3 length: 14 residues. CDR3 nucleotides: TGTGCCAGCAGTTTATCGGCCTGGACAGATACGCAGTATTTT. Amino acid sequence: CASSLSAWTDTQYF.

This clonotype showed up many times. The CDR3 DNA reads TGCGCCAGCAGCAGGGAGACAGGCCCCCTGGATACGCAGTATTTT. It specifies CASSRETGPLDTQYF. The chain uses TRBV4-1 and TRBJ2-3, with D possibly being TRBD1 (6 bases). CDR1 and CDR2 from the germline V gene are MGHRA and YSYEKL. This CDR3 spans 15 amino acids. Trimming cost V 5 bases and J 6 bases, with 18 bases left between them.

The rearrangement uses TRBV27 and TRBJ1-5; D not resolved. This CDR3 has 15 amino acids. CDR1 and CDR2 from the germline V gene are MNHEY and SMNVEV (reference sequence). Trimming stripped 6 bases from V and 11 bases from J, with 23 bases between. The CDR3 here is CASSSSGLSGNSQHF. The CDR3 coding sequence is TGTGCCAGCAGCTCATCGGGCTTGTCTGGAAACTCCCAGCATTTT.

This clonotype was recorded once. The chain employs TRBV4-1 and TRBJ2-3; perhaps D is TRBD1 or TRBD2 (7 bases each). Per germline, CDR1 MGHRA and CDR2 YSYEKL. Trimming shortened V by 8 bases and J by 6 bases, and 24 bases separated the two germline ends. This CDR3 has 16 residues. In nucleotides, the CDR3 is TGCGCCAGCGGCGACCCCGCAGGGGGGGGGCATGATACGCAGTATTTT. This gives the protein CASGDPAGGGHDTQYF.

The table lists this clonotype with a few counts. J is TRBJ1-2 and V is TRBV4-3, with 7 bases fitting TRBD1. This CDR3 has 15 amino acids. The germline V gene encodes CDR1 LGHNA and CDR2 YSLEER. After removal of 1 base from V and 4 bases from J, the junction contained 6 bases not matched to a gene. CDR3 bases: TGCGCCAGCAGCCAAGTGACAGGGATGGCCTATGGCTACACCTTC. Translated, it gives CASSQVTGMAYGYTF.

The sample holds a few counts of this clonotype. The V and J genes are TRBV2 and TRBJ2-5, with D unclear. In germline, CDR1 is SNHLY, CDR2 FYNNEI. Trimming took off 5 bases at V and 1 base at J, with 17 bases between the two ends. The CDR3 is made up of 16 amino acids. The CDR3 DNA reads TGTGCCAGCAGTACTCCTGGGCCCACTACCCAAGAGACCCAGTACTTC. Translating it yields CASSTPGPTTQETQYF.

This clonotype was seen many times. The chain recombines TRBV3-1 with TRBJ2-1, with 8 bases matching TRBD2. The CDR3 spans 18 residues. CDR1 is LGHDT and CDR2 is YNNKEL in the germline V gene (reference sequence). The J segment lost 4 bases and the V segment lost 3 bases, leaving 14 bases of the junction unmatched. The CDR3 DNA follows: TGTGCCAGCAGCCACGCTGACGTAGCGGGGCTCTGGTACAATGAGCAGTTCTTC. Residues: CASSHADVAGLWYNEQFF.